Listed here are 16 T cell receptor beta chains from one sample, sequenced in a study of T cells expressing NK-cell markers. TCRdb re-called the 5' RACE reads; every CDR3 protein appears as one record, without DNA. In all, the sample yields 300,000 or so distinct CDR3 sequences. The sequenced sample consisted of blood T cells: a sorted CD56 or NKG2C T cell subset, CD4+ or CD8+ T cells, or bulk PBMC T cells (not recorded which). The receptors here all came from a woman between 18 and 70 years old in good health.

CDR3 residues: CASSPVILASGANVLTF. V gene TRBV18 combines with J gene TRBJ2-6; the D call of TRBD2 rests on TCRdb alone, since no DNA is present to check it. Germline lookup yields CDR1 KGHSH and CDR2 LQKENI. There are 17 residues in the CDR3.

V is TRBV4-3 and J is TRBJ2-6; TCRdb reports TRBD1, a call that lacks DNA to check it against. Germline CDR1 is LGHNA and CDR2 is YSLEER. The CDR3 contains 17 residues. This CDR3 reads CASSQFGQGTGANVLTF.

This chain connects TRBV7-2 to TRBJ2-5; there is no DNA to check the TCRdb D call of TRBD1. CDR3 length: 13 residues. Germline CDR1 SGHTA, CDR2 FQGNSA. The CDR3 reads CASSPPQEETQYF.

The V gene is TRBV4-3, the J gene TRBJ2-3; TCRdb picks TRBD2, but there is no DNA to check that call. The CDR3 contains 18 residues. The germline V gene has CDR1 LGHNA and CDR2 YSLEER. The chain's CDR3 is CASSQEAGGTFYTDTQYF.

This chain uses TRBV12-3 or TRBV12-4 with TRBJ1-4; TCRdb's D gene call, TRBD1, goes unchecked for lack of DNA. This CDR3 spans 14 amino acids. CDR3 amino acids: CASSRTGSGEKLFF.

The V call is TRBV15, the J call TRBJ2-7. Germline values: CDR1 LNHNV, CDR2 YYDKDF (reference sequence). The length of the CDR3 is 14 residues. CDR3 sequence: CATSRDPGSYEQYF.

The gene calls are TRBV5-1 and TRBJ1-1; TCRdb picks TRBD1, but there is no DNA to check that call. The CDR3 length is 16 residues. Germline V CDR1 and CDR2: SGHRS, YFSETQ. The CDR3 here is CASSQTETGSNTEAFF.

The chain couples TRBV6-1 to TRBJ1-3; TCRdb's D gene call, TRBD1, goes unchecked for lack of DNA. This CDR3 has 15 residues. Germline CDR1 MNHNS, CDR2 SASEGT. The CDR3 protein is CASSLRAGGLNTIYF.

J is TRBJ2-5 and V is TRBV7-2. Germline values: CDR1 SGHTA, CDR2 FQGNSA. The CDR3 extends over 13 amino acids. The CDR3 loop reads CASSFSGYETQYF.

This rearrangement joins TRBV20-1 to TRBJ2-1; without DNA, the TCRdb call of TRBD2 cannot be checked. CDR3 length equals 14 residues. Germline V CDR1 and CDR2: DFQATT, SNEGSKA (reference sequence). Here the CDR3 reads CSASSGLTYNEQFF.

The genes are TRBV5-1 and TRBJ2-5; TCRdb reports TRBD2, a call that lacks DNA to check it against. CDR1 SGHRS and CDR2 YFSETQ come from the germline V gene. CDR3 length equals 16 residues. The CDR3: CASSRSEGRLKETQYF.

This chain connects TRBV18 to TRBJ2-7; the TCRdb D gene call, TRBD1, has no DNA to confirm it. The germline gives CDR1 KGHSH, CDR2 LQKENI. The CDR3 length is 14 residues. This CDR3 reads CASSPRTGYYEQYF.

The chain joins TRBV9 to TRBJ1-1; without DNA, the TCRdb call of TRBD1 cannot be checked. CDR1 is SGDLS, CDR2 YYNGEE, per germline. This CDR3 comprises 15 residues. The CDR3 region is CASSVDEQGWAEAFF.

The chain recombines TRBV20-1 with TRBJ1-5; with no DNA, the TCRdb D assignment of TRBD1 cannot be verified. This CDR3 spans 13 amino acids. Germline-derived CDR1 and CDR2 are DFQATT and SNEGSKA (reference sequence). CDR3 sequence reads: CSATGDGNQPQHF.

The chain is built from TRBV3-1 and TRBJ2-7; TCRdb indicates TRBD2, and absent DNA this call remains unverified. CDR3 length: 15 residues. Germline CDR1 reads LGHDT; CDR2 reads YNNKEL (reference sequence). The CDR3 region is CASSPRGLAGNEQYF.

The chain uses TRBV6-2 or TRBV6-3 and TRBJ1-5. The CDR3 has 13 residues. The V gene's germline CDR1 is MNHEY and CDR2 SVGEGT. The CDR3 loop reads CASSYPENQPQHF.